Only a few counts were recorded for the clone carrying this T cell receptor beta chain. Its target is not known. Repertoires were generated with immunoSEQ multiplex PCR, while TCRdb's copy carries only in-frame clones and drops some. Found here are tens of thousands of clones, around 85% of them singletons; the top ten hold 16%. The germline V and J ends were trimmed by 6 bases and 4 bases, with 15 bases remaining between them. CDR1 MNHEY and CDR2 SVGAGI come from the germline V gene. The CDR3 is made up of 14 amino acids. This specimen belongs to a study of PD-L1 blockade in urothelial cancer. Whole-study context: Median T cell yield per blood sample was over 140,000 cells.

Broader study findings: Below-median pretreatment blood TCR clonality was a predictor of better survival.

This chain connects TRBV6-5 to TRBJ1-1, with D maybe TRBD1 (5 bases). The starting material was PBMCs, obtained around atezolizumab (anti-PD-L1) treatment. This TCR was recovered from a man aged 60 to 69 with urothelial cancer. CDR3 bases: TGTGCCAGCAGGACAGCGGAGGGGAGCACTGAAGCTTTCTTT. It encodes CASRTAEGSTEAFF.